This T cell receptor (beta chain) was recorded in a study of response to subunit inactivated influenza vaccine. This clonotype was seen a few times. What it recognizes is unknown. The CDR3 spans 12 residues. Trimming took 8 bases from V and 10 from J, leaving 12 bases between them. CDR1 SEHNR and CDR2 FQNEAQ come from the germline V gene (reference sequence). TCRdb redid the calling of the RT-PCR reads with MiXCR, one entry per CDR3 protein. The repertoire includes under 550,000 distinct CDR3 sequences, approximately 7.7% of them detected once, and 10% to 15% sits in the top ten. Study-level results: The authors suggested that every seasonal influenza vaccination recruits few new T cells.

The chain joins TRBV7-9 to TRBJ1-6; tentatively, D is TRBD1 (6 bases). The sequence derives from a man aged 50 to 69 who received an inactivated influenza vaccine. Sequencing used PBMCs from blood, obtained less than 30 months after vaccination. The CDR3 region is CASGRGTSPLHF. Written as DNA, the CDR3 is TGTGCCAGCGGCAGGGGAACCTCACCCCTCCACTTT.